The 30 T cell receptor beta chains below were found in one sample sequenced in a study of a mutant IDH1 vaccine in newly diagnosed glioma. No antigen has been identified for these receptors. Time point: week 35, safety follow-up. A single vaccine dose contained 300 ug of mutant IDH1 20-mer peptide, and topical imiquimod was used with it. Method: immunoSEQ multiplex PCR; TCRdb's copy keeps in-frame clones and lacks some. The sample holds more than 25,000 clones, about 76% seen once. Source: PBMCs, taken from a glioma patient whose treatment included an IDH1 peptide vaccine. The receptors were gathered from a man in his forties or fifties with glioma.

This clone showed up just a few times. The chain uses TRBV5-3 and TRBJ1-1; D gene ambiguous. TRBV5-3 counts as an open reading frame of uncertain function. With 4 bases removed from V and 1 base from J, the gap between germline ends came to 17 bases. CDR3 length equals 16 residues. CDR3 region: CARSHPPMISNTEAFF. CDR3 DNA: TGTGCCAGAAGCCACCCTCCGATGATTTCGAACACTGAAGCTTTCTTT.

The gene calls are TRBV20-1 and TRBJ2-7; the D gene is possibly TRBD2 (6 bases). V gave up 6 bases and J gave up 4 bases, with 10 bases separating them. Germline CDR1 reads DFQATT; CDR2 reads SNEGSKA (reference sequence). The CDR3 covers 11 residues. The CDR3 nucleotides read TGCAGTGCCCCGCGGGATTACGAGCAGTACTTC. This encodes CSAPRDYEQYF.

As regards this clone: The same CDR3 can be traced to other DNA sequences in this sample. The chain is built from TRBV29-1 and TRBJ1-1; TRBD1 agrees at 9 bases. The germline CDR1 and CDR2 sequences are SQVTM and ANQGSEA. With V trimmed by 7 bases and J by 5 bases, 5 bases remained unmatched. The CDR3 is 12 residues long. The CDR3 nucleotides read TGCAGCGCGGGACAGGGTGAAACTGAAGCTTTCTTT. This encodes CSAGQGETEAFF.

CDR3 in amino acids: CASSLGRAEAFF. The DNA for the CDR3 is TGTGCCAGCAGCTTGGGAAGGGCTGAAGCTTTCTTT. The chain employs TRBV5-5 and TRBJ1-1; D is unresolved. The CDR3 covers 12 residues. The germline gives CDR1 SGHKS, CDR2 YYEKEE (reference sequence). Between the trimmed V and J ends, which lost 0 bases and 6 bases, there was a span of 6 bases.

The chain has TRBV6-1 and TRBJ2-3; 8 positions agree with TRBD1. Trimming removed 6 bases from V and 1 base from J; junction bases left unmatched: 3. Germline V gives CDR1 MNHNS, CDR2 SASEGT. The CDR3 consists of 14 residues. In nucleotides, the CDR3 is TGTGCCAGCAGGTCGACAGGGGGCACAGATACGCAGTATTTT. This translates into CASRSTGGTDTQYF.

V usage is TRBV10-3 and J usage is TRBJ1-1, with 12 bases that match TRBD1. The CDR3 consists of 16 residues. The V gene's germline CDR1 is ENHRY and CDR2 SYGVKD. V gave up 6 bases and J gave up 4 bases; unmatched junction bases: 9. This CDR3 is CAIRSGTGGPSTEAFF. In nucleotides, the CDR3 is TGTGCCATCAGATCCGGGACAGGGGGCCCTAGCACTGAAGCTTTCTTT.

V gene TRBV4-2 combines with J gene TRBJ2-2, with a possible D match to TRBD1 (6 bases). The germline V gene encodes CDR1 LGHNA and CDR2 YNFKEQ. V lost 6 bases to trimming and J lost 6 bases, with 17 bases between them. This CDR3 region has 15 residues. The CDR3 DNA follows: TGTGCCAGCAGGCCTTTAACAGGGTTATCCGGGGAGCTGTTTTTT. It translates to CASRPLTGLSGELFF.

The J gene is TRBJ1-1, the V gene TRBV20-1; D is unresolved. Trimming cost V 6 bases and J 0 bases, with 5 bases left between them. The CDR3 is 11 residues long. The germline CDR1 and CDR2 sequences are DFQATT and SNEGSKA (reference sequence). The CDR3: CSASLNTEAFF. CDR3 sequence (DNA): TGCAGTGCCAGCCTGAACACTGAAGCTTTCTTT.

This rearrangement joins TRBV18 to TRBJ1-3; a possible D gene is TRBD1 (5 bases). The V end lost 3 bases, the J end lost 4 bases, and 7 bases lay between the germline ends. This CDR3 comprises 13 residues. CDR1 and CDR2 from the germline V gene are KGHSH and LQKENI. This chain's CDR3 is CASSPAGGNTIYF. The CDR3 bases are TGTGCCAGCTCACCCGCAGGGGGAAACACCATATATTTT.

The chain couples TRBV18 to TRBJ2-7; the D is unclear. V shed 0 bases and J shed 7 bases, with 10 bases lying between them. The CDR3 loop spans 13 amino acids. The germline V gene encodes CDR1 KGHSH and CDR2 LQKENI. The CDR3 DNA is TGTGCCAGCTCACCACCGTCAGAAACAGAGCAGTACTTC. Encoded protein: CASSPPSETEQYF.

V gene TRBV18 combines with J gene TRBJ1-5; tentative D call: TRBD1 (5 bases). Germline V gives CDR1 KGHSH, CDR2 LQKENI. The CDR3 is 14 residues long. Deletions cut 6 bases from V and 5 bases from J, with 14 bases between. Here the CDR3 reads CASSPPGGHQPQHF. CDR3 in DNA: TGTGCCAGCTCCCCCCCGGGGGGACATCAGCCCCAGCATTTT.

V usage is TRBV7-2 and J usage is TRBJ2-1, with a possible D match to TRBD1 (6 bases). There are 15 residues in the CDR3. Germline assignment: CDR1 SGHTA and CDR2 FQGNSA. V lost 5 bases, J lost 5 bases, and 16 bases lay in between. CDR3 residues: CASSPLGRTDNEQFF. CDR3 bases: TGTGCCAGCAGCCCCCTCGGAAGGACAGACAATGAGCAGTTCTTC.

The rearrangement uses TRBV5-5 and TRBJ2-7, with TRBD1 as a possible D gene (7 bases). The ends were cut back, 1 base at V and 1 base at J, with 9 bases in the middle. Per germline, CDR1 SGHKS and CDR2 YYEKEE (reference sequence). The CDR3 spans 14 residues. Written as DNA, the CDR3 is TGTGCCAGCAGCTTGCAGGGGGGATCCTACGAGCAGTACTTC. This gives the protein CASSLQGGSYEQYF.

In DNA, the CDR3 is TGTGCCAGCAGCTTGGGTAGGGAGACCCAGTACTTC. This gives the protein CASSLGRETQYF. This chain joins TRBV5-6 and TRBJ2-5; the D is unclear. This CDR3 is 12 amino acids long. The V end was cut by 0 bases, the J end by 5 bases, with 5 bases between. Germline V gene data show CDR1 as SGHDT and CDR2 as YYEEEE.

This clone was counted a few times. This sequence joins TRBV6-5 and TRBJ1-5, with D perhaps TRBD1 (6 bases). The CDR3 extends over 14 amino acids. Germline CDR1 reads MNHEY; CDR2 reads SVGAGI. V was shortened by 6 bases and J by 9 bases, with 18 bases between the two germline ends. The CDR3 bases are TGTGCCAGCAGGGGGGGGCAGTCCAGCGGGCCCCAGCATTTT. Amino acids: CASRGGQSSGPQHF.

The CDR3 region is CASSVSFGELFF. CDR3 bases: TGTGCCAGCAGCGTCAGCTTCGGGGAGCTGTTTTTT. J is TRBJ2-2 and V is TRBV9; unclear D gene. Germline V gene sequence: CDR1 SGDLS, CDR2 YYNGEE. Trimming cost V 2 bases and J 7 bases, with 6 bases left between them. The CDR3 consists of 12 residues. Looking up the rest from reference TRBV9 and TRBJ2-2 gives the full variable domain: DSGVTQTPKHLITATGQRVTLRCSPRSGDLSVYWYQQSLDQGLQFLIQYYNGEERAKGNILERFSAQQFPDLHSELNLSSLELGDSALYFCASSVSFGELFFGEGSRLTVL.

The DNA for the CDR3 is TGTGCCAGCAGCCCCGGGGGGCCCGTGAACGAGCAGTACTTC. This sequence encodes CASSPGGPVNEQYF. The chain links TRBV5-4 to TRBJ2-7, with D possibly TRBD2 on 7 matching bases. V dropped 4 bases and J dropped 5 bases, with 16 bases sitting between them. Per germline, CDR1 SGHNT and CDR2 YYREEE (reference sequence). The CDR3 loop spans 14 amino acids.

The CDR3 DNA reads as TGTGCCAGCAACGGACAATATAATTCACCCCTCCACTTT. This gives the protein CASNGQYNSPLHF. This chain uses TRBV25-1 with TRBJ1-6; D perhaps matches TRBD1 (5 bases). This CDR3 region has 13 residues. V was cut by 7 bases and J by 4 bases, with 8 bases left in between. Germline CDR1 and CDR2: MGHDK and SYGVNS.

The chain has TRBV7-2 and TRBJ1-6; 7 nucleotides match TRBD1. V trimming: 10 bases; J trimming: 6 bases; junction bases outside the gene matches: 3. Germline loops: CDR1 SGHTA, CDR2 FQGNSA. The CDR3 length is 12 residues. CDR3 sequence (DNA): TGTGCCACCGGGACAGCTAATTCACCCCTCCACTTT. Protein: CATGTANSPLHF.

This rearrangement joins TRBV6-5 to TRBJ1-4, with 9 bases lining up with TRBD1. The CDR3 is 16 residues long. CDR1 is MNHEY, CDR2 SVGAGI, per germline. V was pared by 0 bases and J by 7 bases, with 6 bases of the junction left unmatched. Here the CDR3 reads CASSYSVGTGTEKLFF. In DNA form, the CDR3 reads TGTGCCAGCAGTTACTCCGTCGGGACAGGGACTGAAAAACTGTTTTTT.

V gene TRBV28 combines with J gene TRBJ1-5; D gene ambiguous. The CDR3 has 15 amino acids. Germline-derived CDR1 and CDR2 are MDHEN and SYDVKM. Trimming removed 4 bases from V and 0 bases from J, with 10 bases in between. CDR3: CASSYPSYSNQPQHF. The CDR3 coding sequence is TGTGCCAGCAGTTACCCGAGTTATAGCAATCAGCCCCAGCATTTT.

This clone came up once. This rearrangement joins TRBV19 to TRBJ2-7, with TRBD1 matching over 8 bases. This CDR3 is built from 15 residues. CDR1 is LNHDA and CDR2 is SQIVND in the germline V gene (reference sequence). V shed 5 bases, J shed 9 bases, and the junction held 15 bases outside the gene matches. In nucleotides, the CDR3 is TGTGCCAGTAGTCCGACCCCGGGACAGGCGAGGAGGCAGTACTTC. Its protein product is CASSPTPGQARRQYF.

CDR3: CASSVSGTGGTSEQFF. The CDR3 DNA sequence: TGTGCCAGCAGCGTTTCCGGGACAGGGGGGACGAGTGAGCAGTTCTTC. The chain has TRBV9 and TRBJ2-1; 11 positions agree with TRBD1. V lost 2 bases to trimming and J lost 9 bases; unmatched junction nucleotides: 10. Germline V gives CDR1 SGDLS, CDR2 YYNGEE. This CDR3 has 16 residues.

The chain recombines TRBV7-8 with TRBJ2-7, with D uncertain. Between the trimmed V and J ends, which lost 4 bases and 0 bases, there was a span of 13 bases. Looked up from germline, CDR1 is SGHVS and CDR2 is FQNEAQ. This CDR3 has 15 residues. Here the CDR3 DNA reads TGTGCCAGCAGCTCAAGACTGGGCCTCTCCTACGAGCAGTACTTC. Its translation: CASSSRLGLSYEQYF.

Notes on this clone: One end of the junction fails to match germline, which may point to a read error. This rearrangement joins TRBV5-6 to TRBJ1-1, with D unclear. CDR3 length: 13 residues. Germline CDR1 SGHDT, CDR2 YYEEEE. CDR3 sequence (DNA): TGTGCCAGCTACACACGGATGAACGCTGAAGCTTTCTTT. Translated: CASYTRMNAEAFF. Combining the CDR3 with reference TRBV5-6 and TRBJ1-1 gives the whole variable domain DAGVTQSPTHLIKTRGQQVTLRCSPKSGHDTVSWYQQALGQGPQFIFQYYEEEERQRGNFPDRFSGHQFPNYSSELNVNALLLGDSALYLCASYTRMNAEAFFGQGTRLTVV.

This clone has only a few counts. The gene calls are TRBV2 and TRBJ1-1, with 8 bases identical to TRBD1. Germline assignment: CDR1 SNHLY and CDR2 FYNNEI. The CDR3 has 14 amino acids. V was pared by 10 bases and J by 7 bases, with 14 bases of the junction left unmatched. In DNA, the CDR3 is TGTGCCACTACGAAAGGGAGACAGGGGTTTGAAGCTTTCTTT. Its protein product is CATTKGRQGFEAFF. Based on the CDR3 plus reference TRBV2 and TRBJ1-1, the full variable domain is EPEVTQTPSHQVTQMGQEVILRCVPISNHLYFYWYRQILGQKVEFLVSFYNNEISEKSEIFDDQFSVERPDGSNFTLKIRSTKLEDSAMYFCATTKGRQGFEAFFGQGTRLTVV.

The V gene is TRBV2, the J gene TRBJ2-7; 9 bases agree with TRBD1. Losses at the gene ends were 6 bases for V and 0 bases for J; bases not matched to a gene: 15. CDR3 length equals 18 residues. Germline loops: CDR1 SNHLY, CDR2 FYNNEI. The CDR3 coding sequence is TGTGCCAGCAGGGGACCGGGACAGGGACCCGGCGGCTCCTACGAGCAGTACTTC. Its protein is CASRGPGQGPGGSYEQYF.

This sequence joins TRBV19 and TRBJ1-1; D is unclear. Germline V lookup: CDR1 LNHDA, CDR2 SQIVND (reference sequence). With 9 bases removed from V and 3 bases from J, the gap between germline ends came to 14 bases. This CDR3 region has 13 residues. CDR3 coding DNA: TGTGCCAGCCCCTCCCCGGGTTACACTGAAGCTTTCTTT. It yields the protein CASPSPGYTEAFF.

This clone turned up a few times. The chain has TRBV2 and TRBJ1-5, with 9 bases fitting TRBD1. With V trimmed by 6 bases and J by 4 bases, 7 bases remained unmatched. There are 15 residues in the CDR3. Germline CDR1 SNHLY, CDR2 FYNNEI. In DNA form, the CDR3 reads TGTGCCAGCAGCCTGGGACAGGGCTCGAATCAGCCCCAGCATTTT. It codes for CASSLGQGSNQPQHF.

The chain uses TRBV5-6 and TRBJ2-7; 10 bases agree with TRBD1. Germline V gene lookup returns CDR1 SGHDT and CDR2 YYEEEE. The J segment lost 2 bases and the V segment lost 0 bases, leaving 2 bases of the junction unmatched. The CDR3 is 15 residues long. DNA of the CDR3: TGTGCCAGCAGCTTGGGGGGGACAGGGGCCTACGAGCAGTACTTC. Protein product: CASSLGGTGAYEQYF.